The 15 T cell receptor beta chains in this list originate from one sample, sequenced in a study of cytomegalovirus exposure and HLA in healthy donors. Use of 60 Vbeta and 13 Jbeta primers characterized the PCR. Here immunoSEQ multiplex PCR was the method, and the copy in TCRdb shows in-frame clones only, minus some. The sample gives more than 85,000 clones, around 75% of which show up once; roughly 2.1% is in the top ten. The specimen was PBMCs. These TCRs come from a man aged 25 to 40 in good health and CMV-seronegative.

In its sample, this clone was seen a few times. The CDR3 here is CASSKGHIYEQYF. DNA of the CDR3: TGTGCCAGCAGCAAGGGACATATCTACGAGCAGTACTTC. The rearrangement links TRBV5-5 to TRBJ2-7; a weak D match, TRBD1 (6 bases). V shed 4 bases and J shed 3 bases, with 11 bases lying between them. The CDR3 has 13 amino acids. The V gene's germline CDR1 is SGHKS and CDR2 YYEKEE (reference sequence).

The chain couples TRBV28 to TRBJ1-3; TRBD1 is a possible D gene (6 bases). The length of the CDR3 is 14 residues. V was shortened by 2 bases and J by 6 bases, with 11 bases between the two germline ends. In germline, CDR1 is MDHEN, CDR2 SYDVKM. The CDR3, as DNA: TGTGCCAGCAGTTTAATGGGGGCGGCAAACACCATATATTTT. Amino acid sequence: CASSLMGAANTIYF. The full variable domain, rest sourced from reference TRBV28 and TRBJ1-3, is DVKVTQSSRYLVKRTGEKVFLECVQDMDHENMFWYRQDPGLGLRLIYFSYDVKMKEKGDIPEGYSVSREKKERFSLILESASTNQTSMYLCASSLMGAANTIYFGEGSWLTVV.

The V call is TRBV7-3, the J call TRBJ2-6; a weak D match, TRBD2 (5 bases). CDR1 SGHTA and CDR2 FQGTGA come from the germline V gene. The CDR3 covers 19 residues. Trimming removed 2 bases from V and 0 bases from J, with 17 bases in between. CDR3 region: CASSLAGSIATSGANVLTF. In DNA, the CDR3 is TGTGCCAGCAGCTTAGCGGGTTCTATTGCGACCTCTGGGGCCAACGTCCTGACTTTC.

The chain links TRBV7-2 to TRBJ2-7; 16 bases agree with TRBD2. CDR1 SGHTA and CDR2 FQGNSA come from the germline V gene. This CDR3 is built from 17 residues. Trimming removed 1 base from V and 7 bases from J; junction bases left unmatched: 7. The CDR3 loop is CASSLVGTSGGAGEQYF. In nucleotides, the CDR3 is TGTGCCAGCAGCTTAGTGGGGACTAGCGGGGGGGCCGGAGAGCAGTACTTC.

The chain recombines TRBV6-5 with TRBJ2-1, with 7 bases matching TRBD1. With V trimmed by 6 bases and J by 9 bases, 11 bases remained unmatched. The germline V gene has CDR1 MNHEY and CDR2 SVGAGI. This CDR3 is 14 amino acids long. CDR3 bases: TGTGCCAGCAGGCCCCCGCCGGCAGGGGGTGAGCAGTTCTTC. Its protein is CASRPPPAGGEQFF.

This chain uses TRBV9 with TRBJ2-3; tentative D call: TRBD2 (6 bases). The CDR3 contains 16 residues. Germline loops: CDR1 SGDLS, CDR2 YYNGEE. V gave up 0 bases and J gave up 2 bases, with 13 bases separating them. The CDR3 loop is CASSVAGGALTDTQYF. CDR3 DNA: TGTGCCAGCAGCGTAGCTGGAGGGGCACTCACAGATACGCAGTATTTT. Complete variable domain (other parts from reference TRBV9 and TRBJ2-3): DSGVTQTPKHLITATGQRVTLRCSPRSGDLSVYWYQQSLDQGLQFLIQYYNGEERAKGNILERFSAQQFPDLHSELNLSSLELGDSALYFCASSVAGGALTDTQYFGPGTRLTVL.

Here the CDR3 reads CASSLRDRGHEQYF. The CDR3 nucleotides are TGCGCCAGCAGCTTACGGGACAGGGGGCACGAGCAGTACTTC. This rearrangement joins TRBV5-1 to TRBJ2-7, with 12 bases fitting TRBD1. The CDR3 totals 14 residues. The V segment lost 2 bases and the J segment 5 bases; nucleotides outside the gene matches: 2. Germline loops: CDR1 SGHRS, CDR2 YFSETQ.

The sample holds one count of this clone. The J gene is TRBJ2-1, the V gene TRBV14; TRBD2 aligns across 12 bases. Germline V gives CDR1 SGHDN, CDR2 FVKESK. The CDR3 runs to 17 residues. Trimming removed 2 bases from V and 8 bases from J; junction bases left unmatched: 10. CDR3 DNA: TGTGCCAGCAGCCAAACCGCGCTAGCGGGGGGGAAGCATGAGCAGTTCTTC. Translating gives CASSQTALAGGKHEQFF.

This clone has just a few counts. The V gene is TRBV11-3, the J gene TRBJ2-5; tentatively, D is TRBD1 (6 bases). Germline assignment: CDR1 SGHNT and CDR2 YENEEA. Between the trimmed V and J ends, which lost 1 base and 4 bases, there was a span of 10 bases. The CDR3 has 14 residues. CDR3 nucleotide sequence: TGTGCCAGCAGCTTAGGGAGAGGGGGAGAGACCCAGTACTTC. Protein: CASSLGRGGETQYF.

The chain uses TRBV7-2 and TRBJ2-5; 7 bases agree with TRBD1. The CDR3 is 12 amino acids. V was pared by 5 bases and J by 5 bases, with 2 bases of the junction left unmatched. Per the germline V gene, CDR1 is SGHTA and CDR2 is FQGNSA. Written as DNA, the CDR3 is TGTGCCAGCAGCCCACAGGGGGAGACCCAGTACTTC. Translated: CASSPQGETQYF.

This chain joins TRBV27 and TRBJ2-1; TRBD2 matches at 8 bases. This CDR3 has 14 amino acids. From germline, CDR1 is MNHEY and CDR2 SMNVEV (reference sequence). J gave up 6 bases and V 3 bases, and 4 bases lay outside the gene matches. CDR3 protein: CASSFSGTGNEQFF. For the CDR3, the DNA is TGTGCCAGCAGTTTTAGCGGGACTGGCAATGAGCAGTTCTTC.

The rearrangement links TRBV6-6 to TRBJ2-3; D is ambiguous. Trimming pared 0 bases from V and 5 bases from J, leaving 12 bases between. The CDR3 runs 15 residues. From germline, CDR1 is MNHNY and CDR2 SVGAGI (reference sequence). CDR3 coding DNA: TGTGCCAGCAGTTACTCGGGCGCCTTTATAGATACGCAGTATTTT. Its translation is CASSYSGAFIDTQYF.

V is TRBV19 and J is TRBJ2-7; no reliable D call. Germline assignment: CDR1 LNHDA and CDR2 SQIVND (reference sequence). The CDR3 runs 15 residues. Trimming stripped 5 bases from V and 1 base from J, with 15 bases between. As DNA, the CDR3 is TGTGCCAGTAGTCGCGAGACGGGTTATTCCTACGAGCAGTACTTC. This encodes CASSRETGYSYEQYF.

The V call is TRBV7-9, the J call TRBJ1-2; 7 nucleotides match TRBD1. This CDR3 has 12 amino acids. With V trimmed by 5 bases and J by 7 bases, 4 bases remained unmatched. Germline lookup yields CDR1 SEHNR and CDR2 FQNEAQ (reference sequence). The chain's CDR3 is CASSRTGTGYTF. The CDR3, as DNA: TGTGCCAGCAGCCGGACAGGAACTGGCTACACCTTC.

The chain combines TRBV5-4 with TRBJ1-1, with D tentatively TRBD1 (5 bases). Per germline, CDR1 SGHNT and CDR2 YYREEE (reference sequence). The CDR3 sequence is 14 residues long. V lost 4 bases and J lost 2, with 12 bases in between. For the CDR3, the DNA is TGTGCCAGCAGCCAAGACAGAGTCAACACTGAAGCTTTCTTT. Protein product: CASSQDRVNTEAFF.